The sequence of this TCR beta chain was determined in a study of T cells in Graves' hyperthyroidism and ophthalmopathy. Study observations and caveats: Most thyroid-expanded clonotypes above 0.001 were also found in blood.

Details on this clonotype: The antigen remains undetermined.

Amplification of TCR beta CDR3 regions was performed using RNA transcripts as template. An initial round of RT-PCR targeting the TCR CDR3 relied on the HTBI primer set. TCRdb reanalysed the multiplex PCR reads using MiXCR and keeps one entry per CDR3 protein. The repertoire holds around 350,000 distinct CDR3 sequences, with roughly 15% as singletons. Germline assignment: CDR1 SNHLY and CDR2 FYNNEI. This CDR3 comprises 16 residues. Trimming took off 7 bases at V and 0 bases at J, with 13 bases between the two ends. Lactation, pregnancy, other autoimmune disease or uncontrolled infection led to exclusion of patients. On the basis of clinical symptoms, serum thyroxine and TRAb, thyroid ultrasound and orbital computed tomography, diagnoses were made. The PBMCs were sourced from fresh peripheral blood (less than 11 ml).

This receptor was obtained from an older woman with Graves' ophthalmopathy. This chain uses TRBV2 with TRBJ1-6; no firm D call. Specimen: blood. The CDR3 spells CASKKESSSYNSPLHF. The CDR3 DNA is TGTGCCAGCAAGAAAGAGAGTAGCTCCTATAATTCACCCCTCCACTTT. Variable domain in full (rest from reference TRBV2 and TRBJ1-6): EPEVTQTPSHQVTQMGQEVILRCVPISNHLYFYWYRQILGQKVEFLVSFYNNEISEKSEIFDDQFSVERPDGSNFTLKIRSTKLEDSAMYFCASKKESSSYNSPLHFGNGTRLTVT.